The T cell receptor beta chain described here comes from a study of blood T cell repertoires in COVID-19. In the study overall: Samples representing acute and convalescent COVID-19 were sourced from the United States, Italy and Spain. Sources were T cells, B-cell-depleted T cells, or PBMCs; the material itself was cDNA or gDNA.

The CDR3 length is 17 residues. Germline V gene data show CDR1 as MGHRA and CDR2 as YSYEKL. V was pared by 4 bases and J by 1 base, with 17 bases between. In the authors' workflow: The assay estimated nucleated cells by amplifying reference gene primers. The method was immunoSEQ multiplex PCR; TCRdb's version includes in-frame clones alone and lacks a portion of them. D and trimming were read from the DNA, whereas the V and J calls and clone size are those reported in that table. The table shows more than 200,000 clones, with about 88% occurring only once. Source material: peripheral blood. V and J are TRBV4-1 and TRBJ2-1; no reliable D call. The origin of this receptor is a man aged 35 to 55 with acute or convalescent COVID-19. CDR3 bases: TGCGCCAGCAGCCCCGAAATGGCAGTGGTTTCCTACAATGAGCAGTTCTTC. It specifies CASSPEMAVVSYNEQFF.